This T cell receptor beta chain was recorded in a study of T cell repertoires in cytomegalovirus infection. Study in general: Public TCR beta signatures indicated both CMV infection and matching HLA type.

One entry per CDR3 protein, called by TCRdb with MiXCR from the reads. This table has tens of thousands of distinct CDR3 sequences, roughly a third appearing once. From germline, CDR1 is SQVTM and CDR2 ANQGSEA. This CDR3 has 14 amino acids. V was shortened by 3 bases and J by 5 bases, with 14 bases between the two germline ends. Study results and limitations: Cumulated frequencies of public TCR beta families served to identify carriers of CMV plus the relevant HLA. Dominating the ex vivo response were HLA-C-restricted CMV-specific TCR beta clonotypes.

As for this clonotype: Antigen specificity is unknown.

The sample taken for sequencing was PBMCs, sequenced either directly or after in vitro stimulation (not recorded which). This chain links TRBV29-1 with TRBJ2-1, with D maybe TRBD1 (5 bases). The TCR was taken from a human donor in good health (CMV status not recorded). Some clones in this sample may be carry-over from other donors' samples. In DNA form, the CDR3 reads TGCAGCGTTGATGGTCTCCAGGGCCACAATGAGCAGTTCTTC. Amino acid sequence: CSVDGLQGHNEQFF.